Below, 5 T cell receptor beta chains from the same sample are listed, as sequenced in a study of monozygotic twins with inflammatory bowel disease. One entry per CDR3 protein, without DNA, is what TCRdb gives after re-calling the 5' RACE reads. The sample totals approximately 400,000 distinct CDR3 sequences. Sequencing was done on a sample of blood. These receptors were collected from a human donor with ulcerative colitis or Crohn's disease, or a healthy co-twin of an affected twin (not recorded which).

V gene TRBV2 combines with J gene TRBJ1-1; TCRdb indicates TRBD1, and absent DNA this call remains unverified. The CDR3 is 12 amino acids. The germline CDR1 and CDR2 sequences are SNHLY and FYNNEI. The CDR3 is CASRTENTEAFF.

The genes are TRBV4-2 and TRBJ1-2; the D call of TRBD1 rests on TCRdb alone, since no DNA is present to check it. Germline CDR1 reads LGHNA; CDR2 reads YNFKEQ. CDR3 length: 17 residues. The CDR3 loop is CASSQGYRGRTNYGYTF.

The rearrangement links TRBV3-1 to TRBJ1-1. Per the germline V gene, CDR1 is LGHDT and CDR2 is YNNKEL (reference sequence). The CDR3 covers 14 residues. CDR3: CASSPSEVGTEAFF.

This sequence joins TRBV5-5 and TRBJ2-1; the D gene TCRdb calls, TRBD2, cannot be checked with no DNA. Germline V gene data show CDR1 as SGHKS and CDR2 as YYEKEE (reference sequence). The CDR3 extends over 15 amino acids. The CDR3 loop reads CASSPIAGDFNEQFF.

The chain uses TRBV5-6 and TRBJ2-5; TCRdb's D gene call, TRBD2, goes unchecked for lack of DNA. CDR1 is SGHDT and CDR2 is YYEEEE in the germline V gene. The CDR3 spans 15 residues. The CDR3 loop reads CASSLLRGGQETQYF.